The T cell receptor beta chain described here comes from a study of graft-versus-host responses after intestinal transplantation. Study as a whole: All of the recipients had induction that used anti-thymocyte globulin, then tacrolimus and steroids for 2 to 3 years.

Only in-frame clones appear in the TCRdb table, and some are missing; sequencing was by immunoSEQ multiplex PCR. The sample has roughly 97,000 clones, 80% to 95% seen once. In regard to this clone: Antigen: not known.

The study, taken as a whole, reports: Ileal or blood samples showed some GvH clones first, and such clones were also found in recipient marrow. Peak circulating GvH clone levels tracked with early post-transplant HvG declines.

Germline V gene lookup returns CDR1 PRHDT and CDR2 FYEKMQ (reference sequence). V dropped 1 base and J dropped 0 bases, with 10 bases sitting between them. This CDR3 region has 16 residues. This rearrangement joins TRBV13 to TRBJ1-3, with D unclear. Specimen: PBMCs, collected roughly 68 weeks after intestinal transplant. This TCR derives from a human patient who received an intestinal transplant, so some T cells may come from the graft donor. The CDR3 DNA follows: TGTGCCAGCAGCTTAGCTGCAGCGTACTCTGGAAACACCATATATTTT. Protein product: CASSLAAAYSGNTIYF. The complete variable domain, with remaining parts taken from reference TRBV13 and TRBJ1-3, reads AAGVIQSPRHLIKEKRETATLKCYPIPRHDTVYWYQQGPGQDPQFLISFYEKMQSDKGSIPDRFSAQQFSDYHSELNMSSLELGDSALYFCASSLAAAYSGNTIYFGEGSWLTVV.